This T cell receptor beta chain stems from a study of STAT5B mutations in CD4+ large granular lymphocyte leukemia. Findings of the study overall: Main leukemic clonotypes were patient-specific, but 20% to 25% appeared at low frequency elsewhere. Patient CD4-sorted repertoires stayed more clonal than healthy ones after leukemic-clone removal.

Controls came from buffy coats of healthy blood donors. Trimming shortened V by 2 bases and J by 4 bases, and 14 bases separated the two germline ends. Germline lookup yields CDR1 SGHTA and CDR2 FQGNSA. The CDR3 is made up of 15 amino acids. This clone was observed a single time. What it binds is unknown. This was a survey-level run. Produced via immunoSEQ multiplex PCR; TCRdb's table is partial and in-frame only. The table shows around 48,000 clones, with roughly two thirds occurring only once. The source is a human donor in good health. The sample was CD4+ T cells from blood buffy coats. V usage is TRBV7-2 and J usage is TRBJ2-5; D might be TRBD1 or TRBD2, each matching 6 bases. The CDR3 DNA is TGTGCCAGCAGCTTATATTGGGGGGCCGGAGAGACCCAGTACTTC. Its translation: CASSLYWGAGETQYF.